This T cell receptor (beta chain) was recorded in a study of identical twins. Regarding the study as a whole: Whereas memory repertoires showed no such difference, abundant cord blood beta clonotypes carried fewer insertions. Cross-sectional statistical analysis was relied on for the conclusions, without the same donors being followed.

This clonotype was seen only a few times. Its antigen is as yet unknown. CDR3 length: 16 amino acids. With V trimmed by 2 bases and J by 3 bases, 3 bases remained unmatched. CDR1 is MDHEN and CDR2 is SYDVKM in the germline V gene. Template switching, a step in the protocol, added a universal primer site, and cDNA carried unique molecular identifiers. One entry per CDR3 protein, called by TCRdb with MiXCR from the 5' RACE reads. The repertoire has some 500,000 distinct CDR3 sequences, 9.6% of them found once; the top ten carry around 3.1%. This same sample was also part of a study on yellow fever vaccine responses in identical twins.

This chain joins TRBV28 and TRBJ2-2, with 10 bases lining up with TRBD2. This TCR derives from a woman aged 18 to 35 in good health. The source material was PBMCs. CDR3 in amino acids: CASSLLAGADTGELFF. In DNA form, the CDR3 reads TGTGCCAGCAGTTTACTAGCGGGAGCCGACACCGGGGAGCTGTTTTTT. The whole variable domain, remainder taken from reference TRBV28 and TRBJ2-2, is DVKVTQSSRYLVKRTGEKVFLECVQDMDHENMFWYRQDPGLGLRLIYFSYDVKMKEKGDIPEGYSVSREKKERFSLILESASTNQTSMYLCASSLLAGADTGELFFGEGSRLTVL.